The sequence of this TCR beta chain was determined in a study of T cells in narcolepsy. Overall study context: Donors had narcolepsy type 1 or type 2, or were healthy controls.

Generated by immunoSEQ multiplex PCR, the TCRdb table keeps only in-frame clones and is missing some. Here the sample spans some 24,000 clones, about 85% being singletons. Study-level findings and limits: Autoreactive clone sequences were missing from some blood memory CD4+ repertoires. Blood of same and different patients, but not healthy controls, reportedly held recurring autoreactive clonotypes. Autoreactive HCRT-specific and TRIB2-specific clonotypes were marked in same-patient CSF-versus-blood CD4+ comparisons.

With regard to this clone: As yet, its antigen is unknown.

CDR3 length: 15 amino acids. Germline V gene sequence: CDR1 ENHRY, CDR2 SYGVKD. V was trimmed by 6 bases and J by 2 bases, leaving 13 bases between them. The chain links TRBV10-3 to TRBJ2-2; tentatively, D is TRBD2 (5 bases). This receptor was obtained from a human donor with narcolepsy. The sequencing input was CD45RA- memory CD4+ T cells from PBMCs. CDR3 sequence reads: CAISRGERNTGELFF. CDR3 nucleotide sequence: TGTGCCATCAGCCGTGGGGAGCGCAACACCGGGGAGCTGTTTTTT.